In its sample, the clone carrying this TCR beta chain was seen a few times. This specimen belongs to a study of shared clonotypes between healthy human individuals. Assay: immunoSEQ multiplex PCR; the TCRdb copy retains only in-frame clones and omits some. This sample has 450,000 to 500,000 clones, with over 70% found just once. The germline V and J ends were trimmed by 5 bases and 3 bases, with 4 bases remaining between them. This CDR3 spans 11 amino acids. Germline-derived CDR1 and CDR2 are SEHNR and FQNEAQ (reference sequence). V usage is TRBV7-9 and J usage is TRBJ1-1; D call uncertain. Sequenced: PBMCs. The sequence was collected from a woman aged 40 to 50 in good health. Some clones in this sample may be carry-over from other donors' samples. CDR3 in amino acids: CASSGHTEAFF. CDR3 nucleotide sequence: TGTGCCAGCAGCGGACACACTGAAGCTTTCTTT.